This T cell receptor beta chain was captured by sequencing in a study of T cell changes during pregnancy in multiple sclerosis. Clones were sequenced by immunoSEQ multiplex PCR, and TCRdb holds only the in-frame ones, with some missing. The table records over 25,000 clones, 93% of them present only once. V was pared by 4 bases and J by 1 base, with 26 bases between. Looked up from germline, CDR1 is SGDLS and CDR2 is YYNGEE. The CDR3 consists of 19 residues. The rearrangement joins TRBV9 to TRBJ1-1; D ambiguous. This TCR came from a female donor with multiple sclerosis, enrolled in a pregnancy study. Sequenced material: CD4+ T cells from peripheral blood mononuclear cells, taken in the second trimester of pregnancy. In nucleotides, the CDR3 is TGTGCCAGCAGCCCGCGATTAAATCCGTCCTCCCGAGGGAACACTGAAGCTTTCTTT. Its protein is CASSPRLNPSSRGNTEAFF.